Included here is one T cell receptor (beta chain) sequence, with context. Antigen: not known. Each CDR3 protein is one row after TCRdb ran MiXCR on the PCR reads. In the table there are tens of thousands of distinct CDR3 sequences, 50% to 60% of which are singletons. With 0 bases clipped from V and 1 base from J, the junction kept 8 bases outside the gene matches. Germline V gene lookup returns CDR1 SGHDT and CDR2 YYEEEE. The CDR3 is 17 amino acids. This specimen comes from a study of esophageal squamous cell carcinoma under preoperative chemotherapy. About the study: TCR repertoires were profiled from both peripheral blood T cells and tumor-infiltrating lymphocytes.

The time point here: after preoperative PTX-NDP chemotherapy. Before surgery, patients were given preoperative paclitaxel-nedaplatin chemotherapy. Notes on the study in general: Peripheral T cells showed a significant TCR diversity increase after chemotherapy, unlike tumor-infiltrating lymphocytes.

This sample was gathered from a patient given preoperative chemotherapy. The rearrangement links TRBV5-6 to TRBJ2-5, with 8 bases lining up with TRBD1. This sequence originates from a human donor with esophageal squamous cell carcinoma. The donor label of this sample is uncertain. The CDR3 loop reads CASSLEGQGAFQETQYF. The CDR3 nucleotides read TGTGCCAGCAGCTTGGAGGGGCAGGGGGCGTTCCAAGAGACCCAGTACTTC.